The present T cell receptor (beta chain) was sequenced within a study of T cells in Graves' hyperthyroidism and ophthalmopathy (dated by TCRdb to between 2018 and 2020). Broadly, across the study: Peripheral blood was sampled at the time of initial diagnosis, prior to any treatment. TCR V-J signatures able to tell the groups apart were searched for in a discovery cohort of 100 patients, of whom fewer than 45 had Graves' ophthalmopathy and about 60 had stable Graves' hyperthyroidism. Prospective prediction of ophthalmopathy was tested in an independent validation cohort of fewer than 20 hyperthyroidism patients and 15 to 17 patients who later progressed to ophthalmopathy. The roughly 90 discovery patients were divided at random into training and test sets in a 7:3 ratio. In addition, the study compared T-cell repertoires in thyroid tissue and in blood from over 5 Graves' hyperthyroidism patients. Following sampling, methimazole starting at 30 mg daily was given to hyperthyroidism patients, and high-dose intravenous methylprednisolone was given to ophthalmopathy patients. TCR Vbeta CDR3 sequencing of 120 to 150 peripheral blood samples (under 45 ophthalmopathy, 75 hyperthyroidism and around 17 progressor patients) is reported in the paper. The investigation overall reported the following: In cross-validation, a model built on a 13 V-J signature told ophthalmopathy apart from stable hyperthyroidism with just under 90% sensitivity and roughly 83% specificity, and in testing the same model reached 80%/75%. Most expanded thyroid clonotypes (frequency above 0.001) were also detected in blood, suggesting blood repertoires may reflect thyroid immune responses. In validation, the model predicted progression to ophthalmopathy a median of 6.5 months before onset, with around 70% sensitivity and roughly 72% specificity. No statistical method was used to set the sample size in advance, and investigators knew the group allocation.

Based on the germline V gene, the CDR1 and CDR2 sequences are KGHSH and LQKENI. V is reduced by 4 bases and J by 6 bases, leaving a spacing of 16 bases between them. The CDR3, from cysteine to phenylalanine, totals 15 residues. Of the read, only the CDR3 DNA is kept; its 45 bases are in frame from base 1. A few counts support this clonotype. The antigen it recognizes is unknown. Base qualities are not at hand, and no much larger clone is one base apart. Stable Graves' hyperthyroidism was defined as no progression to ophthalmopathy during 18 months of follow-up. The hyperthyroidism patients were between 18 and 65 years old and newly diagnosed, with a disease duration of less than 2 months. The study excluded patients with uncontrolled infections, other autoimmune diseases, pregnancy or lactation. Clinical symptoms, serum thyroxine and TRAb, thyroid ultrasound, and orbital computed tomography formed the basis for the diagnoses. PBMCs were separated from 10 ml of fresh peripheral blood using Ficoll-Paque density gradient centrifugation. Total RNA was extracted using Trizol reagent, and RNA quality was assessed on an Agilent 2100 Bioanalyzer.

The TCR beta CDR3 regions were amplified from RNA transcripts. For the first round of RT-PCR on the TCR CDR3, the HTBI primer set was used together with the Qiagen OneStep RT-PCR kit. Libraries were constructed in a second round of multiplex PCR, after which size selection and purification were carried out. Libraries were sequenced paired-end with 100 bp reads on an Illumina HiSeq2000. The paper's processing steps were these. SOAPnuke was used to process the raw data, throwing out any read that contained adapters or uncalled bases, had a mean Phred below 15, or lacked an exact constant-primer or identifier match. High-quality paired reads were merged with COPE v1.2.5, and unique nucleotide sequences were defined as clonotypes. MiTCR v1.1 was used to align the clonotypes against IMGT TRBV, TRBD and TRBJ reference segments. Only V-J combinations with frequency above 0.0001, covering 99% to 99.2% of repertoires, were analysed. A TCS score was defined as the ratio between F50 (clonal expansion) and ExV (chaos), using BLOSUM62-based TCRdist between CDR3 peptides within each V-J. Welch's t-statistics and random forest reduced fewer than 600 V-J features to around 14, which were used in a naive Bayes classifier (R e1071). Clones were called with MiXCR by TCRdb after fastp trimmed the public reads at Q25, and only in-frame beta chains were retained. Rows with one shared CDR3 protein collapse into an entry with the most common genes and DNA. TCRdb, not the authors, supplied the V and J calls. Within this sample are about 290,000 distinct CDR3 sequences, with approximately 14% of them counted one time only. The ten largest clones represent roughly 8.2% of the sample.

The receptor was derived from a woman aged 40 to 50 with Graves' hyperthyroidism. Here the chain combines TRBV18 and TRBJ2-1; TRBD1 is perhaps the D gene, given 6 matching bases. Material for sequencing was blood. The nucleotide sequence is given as TGTGCCAGCTCACGCGGACAGAGTCCATCCAATGAGCAGTTCTTC. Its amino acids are CASSRGQSPSNEQFF.